These 5 T cell receptor beta chains came from one sample sequenced in a study of blood T cell repertoires in COVID-19. This table comes from immunoSEQ multiplex PCR, and its TCRdb copy is limited to in-frame clones, with some not included. This sample has some 190,000 clones, with more than 75% found just once. The sequenced sample consisted of peripheral blood. The receptor source for this set is a woman aged 45-65 years with active or convalescent COVID-19.

J is TRBJ2-7 and V is TRBV11-2; 8 bases line up with TRBD2. This CDR3 has 15 amino acids. In germline, CDR1 is SGHAT, CDR2 FQNNGV. Trimming removed 4 bases from V and 0 bases from J; junction bases left unmatched: 5. As DNA, the CDR3 is TGTGCCAGCAGCTCAAGCGGGAGCCCCTCCTACGAGCAGTACTTC. Translating gives CASSSSGSPSYEQYF.

The chain recombines TRBV28 with TRBJ1-6; D unresolved. This CDR3 has 15 residues. In germline, CDR1 is MDHEN, CDR2 SYDVKM. Trimming left V 6 bases short and J 8 bases short, with 17 bases between. DNA of the CDR3: TGTGCCAGCAGACCTTCAGTTCAGTTTTATTCACCCCTCCACTTT. Translated, it gives CASRPSVQFYSPLHF.

The chain is built from TRBV4-3 and TRBJ1-2, with TRBD1 matching over 9 bases. CDR3 size: 13 residues. V dropped 3 bases and J dropped 7; count of bases not matched to a gene: 3. Per the germline V gene, CDR1 is LGHNA and CDR2 is YSLEER. The CDR3 nucleotides are TGCGCCAGCAGCCAGGACAGGGGTGCTGGCTACACCTTC. Amino acid sequence: CASSQDRGAGYTF.

The rearrangement joins TRBV28 to TRBJ2-7; D is possibly TRBD1 (6 bases). Trimming took 1 base from V and 5 from J, leaving 12 bases between them. The CDR3 sequence is 14 residues long. The germline V gene encodes CDR1 MDHEN and CDR2 SYDVKM. Here the CDR3 reads CASSLLGGSHEQYF. In DNA, the CDR3 is TGTGCCAGCAGTTTATTAGGGGGAAGCCACGAGCAGTACTTC.

The chain joins TRBV6-2 or TRBV6-3 to TRBJ2-1; 7 nucleotides match TRBD1. The CDR3 covers 17 residues. Germline CDR1 and CDR2: MNHEY and SVGEGT. V trimming: 2 bases; J trimming: 0 bases; junction bases outside the gene matches: 7. This CDR3 is CASSYRTGDSSYNEQFF. The CDR3 DNA is TGTGCCAGCAGTTACCGTACTGGGGACAGCTCCTACAATGAGCAGTTCTTC.